This TCR beta chain was identified in a study of CD8 T cells in ankylosing spondylitis (dated by TCRdb to the late 2010s). Concerning the study at large: To find TCR variants linked to disease, the study profiled T cell receptor beta repertoires in ankylosing spondylitis patients and healthy donors. Samples of peripheral blood were taken, and for ankylosing spondylitis patients, synovial fluid was collected as well. In total, the full study cohort was made up of 108 healthy donors and about two dozen ankylosing spondylitis patients. The full study reports these points: Some motif variants were previously reported in synovial fluid and blood of reactive arthritis patients, suggesting common disease-initiation mechanisms. The disease-linked clones had a CD8+ phenotype and were found at relatively low frequencies in peripheral blood. Significant enrichment of the disease-linked clones was reported in matched synovial fluid samples from ankylosing spondylitis patients. A TCR beta motif of several highly homologous amino acid variants appeared characteristic of blood from ankylosing spondylitis patients.

This clonotype was observed at least ten times. Its antigen is not yet known. Qualities for individual bases were not recorded, and no much larger clone is one base off. TCRdb lists the instrument as Illumina HiSeq 2500. TCR beta libraries were prepared by quantitative 5'-RACE with molecular barcodes. In the authors' own workflow: A new computational method, built on a probabilistic model of VDJ rearrangement, was used to identify disease-linked TCR variants. TCRdb reworked the public reads: Q25 trimming with fastp, MiXCR clone assembly, productive beta chains retained. Records with the same CDR3 protein are collapsed into one entry carrying the most frequent genes and DNA. These V and J calls rely on TCRdb rather than the paper's analysis. Here the sample has over 110,000 distinct CDR3 sequences; 7% to 10% occur a single time. The ten largest make up less than 7.5% of the sample. The CDR3 spans 14 residues, from the cysteine through the phenylalanine. Left in the record is the CDR3 DNA by itself, 42 bases read in frame from the first base. Trimming takes 5 bases from V and 4 bases from J, and the germline ends sit 15 bases apart. Taken from the germline V gene (reference sequence), the CDR1 and CDR2 loops are DFQATT and SNEGSKA.

Synovial fluid samples were paired with blood samples taken from the same ankylosing spondylitis patients. Sequencing input: synovial fluid, either unsorted or a sorted T cell fraction (not recorded which). The chain was built from TRBV20-1 and TRBJ1-5; TRBD1 is perhaps the D gene, given 5 matching bases. The source of this sequence is a male donor with ankylosing spondylitis. The CDR3 in this case is CSAGGVSWNQPQHF. The DNA reads TGCAGTGCTGGGGGAGTCAGCTGGAATCAGCCCCAGCATTTT.